The clone carrying this T cell receptor (beta chain) was observed once. Trimming cost V 2 bases and J 7 bases, with 9 bases left between them. This CDR3 spans 13 amino acids. One entry per CDR3 protein, called by TCRdb with MiXCR from the RT-PCR reads. The sample comprises fewer than 200,000 distinct CDR3 sequences, 30% of which are singletons, and approximately 3% rests with the top ten. This record comes from a study of patients and donors after allogeneic stem cell transplantation. The V gene is TRBV12-3 or TRBV12-4, the J gene TRBJ2-1; no clear D. The source of this sequence is a human donor who was either an allogeneic HSCT recipient or a stem cell or donor lymphocyte infusion donor (not recorded which). It is not recorded whose cells these are; they may come from a transplant donor. What was sequenced was blood, either unsorted or a sorted T cell fraction (not recorded which). The CDR3 loop reads CASSLMVTNEQFF. Written as DNA, the CDR3 is TGTGCCAGCAGTTTAATGGTGACTAATGAGCAGTTCTTC.